This T cell receptor (beta chain) originates from a study of cytomegalovirus exposure and HLA in healthy donors. Study-level findings and limits: The Asian-associated ancestry cluster reportedly had fewer N-insertions than the 666-donor mean in a later analysis. Later analysis associated a missense DCLRE1C variant with TCR beta V- and J-gene trimming. When a later analysis compared HLA-associated TCR beta chains with equally common others, the HLA-associated chains turned out to be more clonally expanded and to have lower generation probabilities.

Germline V gives CDR1 SGHRS, CDR2 YFSETQ. CDR3 length equals 15 residues. V lost 0 bases to trimming and J lost 1 base, with 8 bases between them. There were likely unrecorded immune exposures, though donors were nominally healthy when sampled. This clone was observed a few times. The antigen is undetermined. The PCR made use of 60 Vbeta and 13 Jbeta primers. Some clones are missing from TCRdb's copy, which holds only in-frame ones; the method was immunoSEQ multiplex PCR. Seen here are 150,000 to 200,000 clones, 75% to 90% observed once, and the top ten hold 1.9%. The J gene is TRBJ2-1, the V gene TRBV5-1, with D possibly TRBD1 on 5 matching bases. The receptor was isolated from a woman between 18 and 29 years old in good health and CMV-seronegative. The sequencing sample was made of PBMCs. As DNA, the CDR3 is TGCGCCAGCAGCTTGGAAGGGGCATCCTACAATGAGCAGTTCTTC. Protein: CASSLEGASYNEQFF.